What follows are 8 T cell receptor beta chains derived from one specimen sequenced in a study of lymphopenia after photon versus proton radiotherapy. The method was immunoSEQ multiplex PCR; TCRdb's version includes in-frame clones alone and lacks a portion of them. Of about 58,000 clones listed, less than 85% are singletons. The specimen was peripheral blood, collected from a patient treated with proton-based radiotherapy. The receptors originated from a man between 60 and 75 years old with pancreatic cancer.

This clone has just a few counts. The chain combines TRBV27 with TRBJ1-1; 7 bases align to TRBD1. CDR1 is MNHEY, CDR2 SMNVEV, per germline (reference sequence). V lost 5 bases and J lost 11; bases outside the gene matches: 11. The CDR3 sequence is 13 residues long. This CDR3 reads CASSARDSEGAFF. DNA of the CDR3: TGTGCCAGCAGTGCCCGGGACAGCGAGGGCGCTTTCTTT.

The chain has TRBV4-1 and TRBJ2-7, with D perhaps matching TRBD2 (6 bases). From germline, CDR1 is MGHRA and CDR2 YSYEKL. V was trimmed by 0 bases and J by 0 bases, leaving 12 bases between them. The CDR3 has 16 residues. CDR3 sequence (DNA): TGCGCCAGCAGCCAAGATCGAGGCGGGATCTCCTACGAGCAGTACTTC. This sequence encodes CASSQDRGGISYEQYF.

In this sample, this clone turned up once. CDR3 amino acids: CASSGQGTGELFF. For the CDR3, the DNA is TGTGCCAGCAGTGGACAGGGTACCGGGGAGCTGTTTTTT. The chain links TRBV6-6 to TRBJ2-2, with TRBD1 matching 8 bases. Germline V gene data show CDR1 as MNHNY and CDR2 as SVGAGI (reference sequence). The V gene end was trimmed by 5 bases and the J gene end by 5 bases; junction bases not matched to a gene: 1. The CDR3 length is 13 residues.

This clone appeared once. The chain couples TRBV7-9 to TRBJ2-5; TRBD1 aligns across 8 bases. Unmatched junction bases numbered 7, after V lost 3 bases and J lost 1 base. The germline V gene encodes CDR1 SEHNR and CDR2 FQNEAQ (reference sequence). The CDR3 is 16 amino acids. DNA of the CDR3: TGTGCCAGCAGCTTTCCTCAGGGGGCCCGCCAAGAGACCCAGTACTTC. This gives the protein CASSFPQGARQETQYF.

The chain joins TRBV9 to TRBJ2-3, with 7 bases aligning to TRBD2. Unmatched junction bases numbered 15, after V lost 6 bases and J lost 8 bases. This CDR3 is 15 amino acids long. Germline V lookup: CDR1 SGDLS, CDR2 YYNGEE. Here the CDR3 DNA reads TGTGCCAGCACCGGAGGTGTGGCTAGCGGTGGTACGCAGTATTTT. This encodes CASTGGVASGGTQYF.

This clone came up once. CDR3 loop: CATSTLLRRVSSGGELFF. CDR3 DNA: TGTGCCACCAGCACCCTTCTCCGGAGGGTCAGCTCAGGCGGGGAGCTGTTTTTT. The rearrangement uses TRBV15 and TRBJ2-2; D is possibly TRBD2 (6 bases). Germline lookup yields CDR1 LNHNV and CDR2 YYDKDF (reference sequence). The CDR3 runs 18 residues. V was cut by 4 bases and J by 7 bases, with 25 bases left in between.

This clone was found once. This rearrangement joins TRBV28 to TRBJ2-3; 8 bases are shared with TRBD2. The length of the CDR3 is 12 residues. Per germline, CDR1 MDHEN and CDR2 SYDVKM. V lost 3 bases, J lost 14 bases, and 7 bases stayed unmatched. The CDR3 here is CASSFISGGGYF. Written as DNA, the CDR3 is TGTGCCAGCAGTTTCATTTCGGGAGGGGGGTATTTT.

The J gene is TRBJ1-1, the V gene TRBV28; D ambiguous. The CDR3 sequence is 13 residues long. V was shortened by 3 bases and J by 3 bases, with 8 bases between the two germline ends. Germline assignment: CDR1 MDHEN and CDR2 SYDVKM. The CDR3 reads CASSFHRDTEAFF. The DNA of the CDR3 is TGTGCCAGCAGTTTCCATCGTGACACTGAAGCTTTCTTT.